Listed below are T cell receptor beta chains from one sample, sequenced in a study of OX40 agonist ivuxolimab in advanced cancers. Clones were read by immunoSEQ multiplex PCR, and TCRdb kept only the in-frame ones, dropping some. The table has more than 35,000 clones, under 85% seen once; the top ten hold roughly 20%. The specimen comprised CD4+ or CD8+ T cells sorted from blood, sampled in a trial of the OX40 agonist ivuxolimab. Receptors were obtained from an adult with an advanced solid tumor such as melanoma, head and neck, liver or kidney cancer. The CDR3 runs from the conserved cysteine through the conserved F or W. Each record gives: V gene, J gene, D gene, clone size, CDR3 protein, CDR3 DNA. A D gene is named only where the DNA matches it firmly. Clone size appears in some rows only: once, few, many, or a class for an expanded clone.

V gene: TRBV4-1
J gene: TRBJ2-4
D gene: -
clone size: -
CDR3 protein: CASSQGYFQYF
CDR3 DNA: TGCGCCAGCAGCCAAGGATATTTTCAGTACTTC

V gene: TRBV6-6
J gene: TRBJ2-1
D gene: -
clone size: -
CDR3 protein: CASRNFEDTFYNEQFF
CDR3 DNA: TGTGCCAGCAGAAACTTTGAGGACACCTTCTACAATGAGCAGTTCTTC

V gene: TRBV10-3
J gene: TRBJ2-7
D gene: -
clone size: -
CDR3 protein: CAISDRDGGYEQYF
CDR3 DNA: TGTGCCATCAGTGACCGGGATGGCGGCTACGAGCAGTACTTC

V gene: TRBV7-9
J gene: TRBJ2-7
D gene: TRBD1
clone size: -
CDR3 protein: CASSLDYDRGGYEQYF
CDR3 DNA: TGTGCCAGCAGCTTAGATTACGACAGGGGAGGTTACGAGCAGTACTTC

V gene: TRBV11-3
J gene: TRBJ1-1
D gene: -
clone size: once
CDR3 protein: CASSWATGEAFF
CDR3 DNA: TGTGCCAGCAGCTGGGCTACAGGGGAAGCTTTCTTT

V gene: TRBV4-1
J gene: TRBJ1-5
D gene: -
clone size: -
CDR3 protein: CASSQDRWGSNQPQHF
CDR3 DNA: TGCGCCAGCAGCCAAGATCGTTGGGGAAGCAATCAGCCCCAGCATTTT

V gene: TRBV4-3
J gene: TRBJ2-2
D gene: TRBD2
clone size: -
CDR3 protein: CASSQDSSGGTGELFF
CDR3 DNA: TGCGCCAGCAGCCAAGACTCTAGCGGGGGAACCGGGGAGCTGTTTTTT

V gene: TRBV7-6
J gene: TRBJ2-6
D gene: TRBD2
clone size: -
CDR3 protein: CASSHLAGEGANVLTF
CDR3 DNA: TGTGCCAGCAGCCACCTAGCGGGGGAGGGGGCCAACGTCCTGACTTTC

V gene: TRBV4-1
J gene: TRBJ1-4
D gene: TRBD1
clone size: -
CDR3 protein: CASSQEEGAGEKLFF
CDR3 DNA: TGCGCCAGCAGCCAAGAGGAGGGGGCGGGGGAAAAACTGTTTTTT

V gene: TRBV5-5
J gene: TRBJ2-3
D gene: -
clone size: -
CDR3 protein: CASSPTFGAADTQYF
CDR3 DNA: TGTGCCAGCAGCCCGACCTTCGGGGCGGCGGATACGCAGTATTTT

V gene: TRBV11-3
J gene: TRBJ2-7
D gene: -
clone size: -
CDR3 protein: CASSLGGEGTYYEQYF
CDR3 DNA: TGTGCCAGCAGCTTAGGGGGTGAGGGGACTTATTACGAGCAGTACTTC

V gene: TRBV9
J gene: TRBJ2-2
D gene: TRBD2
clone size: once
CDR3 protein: CASRTWGAGGRGGELFF
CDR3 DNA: TGTGCCAGCAGGACCTGGGGAGCGGGGGGCCGAGGCGGGGAGCTGTTTTTT

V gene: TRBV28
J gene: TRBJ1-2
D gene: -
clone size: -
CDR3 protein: CASYKVGAYTF
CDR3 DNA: TGTGCCAGCTATAAGGTCGGGGCCTACACCTTC

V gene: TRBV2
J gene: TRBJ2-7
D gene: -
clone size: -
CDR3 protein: CASSEGSGSYEQYF
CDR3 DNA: TGTGCCAGCAGTGAGGGTAGCGGCTCCTACGAGCAGTACTTC

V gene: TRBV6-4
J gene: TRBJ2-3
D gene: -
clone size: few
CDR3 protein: CASSDSVTDTQYF
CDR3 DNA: TGTGCCAGCAGTGACTCAGTAACAGATACGCAGTATTTT

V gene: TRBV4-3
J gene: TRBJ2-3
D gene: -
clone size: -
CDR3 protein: CASSQDTGGRGDTQYF
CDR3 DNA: TGCGCCAGCAGCCAAGATACGGGGGGCCGTGGAGATACGCAGTATTTT

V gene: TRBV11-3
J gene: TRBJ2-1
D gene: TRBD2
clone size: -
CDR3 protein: CASSTTSGLSYNEQFF
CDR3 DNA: TGTGCCAGCAGCACCACTAGCGGGCTCTCCTACAATGAGCAGTTCTTC

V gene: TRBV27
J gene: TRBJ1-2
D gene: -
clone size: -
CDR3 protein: CASSFILRGHGYTF
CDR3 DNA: TGTGCCAGCAGTTTCATCCTCAGGGGCCACGGCTACACCTTC

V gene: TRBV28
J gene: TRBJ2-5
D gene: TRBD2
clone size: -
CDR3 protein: CASSLLLAGGETQYF
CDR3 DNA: TGTGCCAGCAGCCTATTACTAGCGGGAGGGGAGACCCAGTACTTC

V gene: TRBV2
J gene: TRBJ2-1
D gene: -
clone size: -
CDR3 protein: CASSEGGAALHEQFF
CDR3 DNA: TGTGCCAGCAGTGAAGGAGGTGCAGCCCTGCATGAGCAGTTCTTC

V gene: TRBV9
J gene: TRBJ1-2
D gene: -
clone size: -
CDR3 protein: CASSVATKVKVEVGRVRYGYTF
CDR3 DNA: TGTGCCAGCAGCGTAGCTACGAAGGTCAAGGTGGAGGTGGGACGGGTTCGGTATGGCTACACCTTC

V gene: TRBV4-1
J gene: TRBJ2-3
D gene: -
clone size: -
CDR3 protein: CASSQEGLINPTDTQYF
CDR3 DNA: TGCGCCAGCAGCCAAGAAGGACTGATCAATCCCACAGATACGCAGTATTTT

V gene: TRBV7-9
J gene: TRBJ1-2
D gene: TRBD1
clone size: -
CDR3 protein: CASTLTGNRGSGGYTF
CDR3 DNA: TGTGCCAGCACCCTAACAGGGAACAGGGGGTCCGGTGGCTACACCTTC

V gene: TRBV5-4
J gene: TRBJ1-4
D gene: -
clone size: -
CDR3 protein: CASSLGQPNEKLFF
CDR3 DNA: TGTGCCAGCAGCTTGGGGCAGCCTAATGAAAAACTGTTTTTT

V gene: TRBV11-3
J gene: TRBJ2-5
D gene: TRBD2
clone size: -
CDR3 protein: CASSLDTASGSLETQYF
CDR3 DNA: TGTGCCAGCAGCTTAGATACGGCTAGCGGGAGTCTGGAGACCCAGTACTTC

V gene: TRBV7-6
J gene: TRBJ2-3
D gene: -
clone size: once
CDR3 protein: CASSLVSTDTQYF
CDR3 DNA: TGTGCCAGCAGCTTAGTCAGCACAGATACGCAGTATTTT

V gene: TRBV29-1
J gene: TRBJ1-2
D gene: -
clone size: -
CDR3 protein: CSVEAGLYYGYTF
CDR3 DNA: TGCAGCGTTGAGGCAGGACTGTACTATGGCTACACCTTC

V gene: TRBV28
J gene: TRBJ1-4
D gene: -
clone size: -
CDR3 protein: CASSRGLNVEKLFF
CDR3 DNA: TGTGCCAGCAGCCGCGGCCTGAATGTTGAAAAACTGTTTTTT

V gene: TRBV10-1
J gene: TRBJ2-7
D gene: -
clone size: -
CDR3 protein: CASSLTGTPYEQYF
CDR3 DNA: TGCGCCAGCAGTCTAACCGGGACTCCCTACGAGCAGTACTTC

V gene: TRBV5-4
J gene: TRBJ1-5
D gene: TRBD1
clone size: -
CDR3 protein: CASSLDRGHHQPQHF
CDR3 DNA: TGTGCCAGCAGCTTAGACAGGGGCCACCATCAGCCCCAGCATTTT

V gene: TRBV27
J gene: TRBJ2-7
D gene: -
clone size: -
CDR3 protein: CASGHYEQYF
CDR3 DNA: TGTGCCAGCGGACACTACGAGCAGTACTTC

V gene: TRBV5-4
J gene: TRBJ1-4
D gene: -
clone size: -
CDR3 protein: CASSLGQEKLFF
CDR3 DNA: TGTGCCAGCAGCTTGGGGCAGGAAAAACTGTTTTTT

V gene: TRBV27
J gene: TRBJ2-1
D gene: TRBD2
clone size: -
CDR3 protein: CASSSGNYKNNEQFF
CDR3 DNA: TGTGCCAGCTCTAGCGGGAATTACAAGAACAATGAGCAGTTCTTC

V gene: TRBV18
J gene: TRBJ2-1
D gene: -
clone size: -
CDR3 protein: CASSYGGPEQFF
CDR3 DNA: TGTGCCAGCTCCTACGGTGGTCCTGAGCAGTTCTTC

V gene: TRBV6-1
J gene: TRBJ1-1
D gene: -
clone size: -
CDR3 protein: CASRTGNTEAFF
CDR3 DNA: TGTGCCAGCAGGACAGGGAACACTGAAGCTTTCTTT

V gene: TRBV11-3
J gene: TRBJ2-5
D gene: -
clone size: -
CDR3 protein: CASSSPGLKGTQYF
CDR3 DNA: TGTGCCAGCAGCTCTCCGGGACTCAAGGGGACCCAGTACTTC

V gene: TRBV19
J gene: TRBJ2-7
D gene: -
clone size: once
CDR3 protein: CASSIGGYEQYF
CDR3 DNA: TGTGCCAGTAGTATCGGGGGCTACGAGCAGTACTTC

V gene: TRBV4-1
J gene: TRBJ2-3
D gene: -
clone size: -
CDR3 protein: CASSRSRAPSTDTQYF
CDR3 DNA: TGCGCCAGCAGCAGAAGCCGTGCGCCTAGCACAGATACGCAGTATTTT

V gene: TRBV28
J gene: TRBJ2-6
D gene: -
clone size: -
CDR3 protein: CASSLGGSGANVLTF
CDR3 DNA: TGTGCCAGCAGTTTGGGGGGCTCTGGGGCCAACGTCCTGACTTTC

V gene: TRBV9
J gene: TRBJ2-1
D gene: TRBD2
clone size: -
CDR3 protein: CASSAGLAGGVASYNEQFF
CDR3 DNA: TGTGCCAGCAGCGCCGGACTAGCGGGGGGTGTGGCTTCCTACAATGAGCAGTTCTTC

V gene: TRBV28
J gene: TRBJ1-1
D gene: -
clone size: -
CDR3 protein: CASSFRMNTEAFF
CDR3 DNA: TGTGCCAGCAGTTTCCGGATGAACACTGAAGCTTTCTTT

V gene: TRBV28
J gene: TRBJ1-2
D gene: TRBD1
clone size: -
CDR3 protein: CASSSGTGIYGYTF
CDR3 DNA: TGTGCCAGCAGTTCCGGGACAGGGATCTATGGCTACACCTTC

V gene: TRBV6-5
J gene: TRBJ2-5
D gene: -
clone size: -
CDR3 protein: CASSYTQETQYF
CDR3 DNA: TGTGCCAGCAGTTACACACAAGAGACCCAGTACTTC

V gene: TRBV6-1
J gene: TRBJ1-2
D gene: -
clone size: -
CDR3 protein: CASSEARNGMYGYTF
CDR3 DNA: TGTGCCAGCAGTGAAGCGCGTAACGGAATGTATGGCTACACCTTC

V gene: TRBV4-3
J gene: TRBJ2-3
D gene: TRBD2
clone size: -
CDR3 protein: CASSQVGLAGRGADTQYF
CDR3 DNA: TGCGCCAGCAGCCAAGTGGGGCTAGCGGGACGCGGGGCAGATACGCAGTATTTT

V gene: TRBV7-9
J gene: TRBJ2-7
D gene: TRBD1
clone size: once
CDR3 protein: CASSIGPGTDSDEQYF
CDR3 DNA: TGTGCCAGCAGCATTGGCCCCGGGACAGACTCCGACGAGCAGTACTTC

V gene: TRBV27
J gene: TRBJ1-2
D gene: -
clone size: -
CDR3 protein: CASGRGGPGYGYTF
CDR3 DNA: TGTGCCAGCGGGCGAGGGGGTCCTGGGTATGGCTACACCTTC

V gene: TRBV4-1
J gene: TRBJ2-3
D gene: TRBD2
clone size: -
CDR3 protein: CASSHYPSGSVADTQYF
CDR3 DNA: TGCGCCAGCAGCCACTACCCTAGCGGGAGTGTCGCAGATACGCAGTATTTT

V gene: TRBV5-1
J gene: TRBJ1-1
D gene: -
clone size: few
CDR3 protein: CASSLIDSRTEAFF
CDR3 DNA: TGCGCCAGCAGCTTGATCGACTCCCGCACTGAAGCTTTCTTT

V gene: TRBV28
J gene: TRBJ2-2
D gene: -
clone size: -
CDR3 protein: CASSNRGGSTGELFF
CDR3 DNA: TGTGCCAGCAGCAATAGAGGGGGAAGCACCGGGGAGCTGTTTTTT

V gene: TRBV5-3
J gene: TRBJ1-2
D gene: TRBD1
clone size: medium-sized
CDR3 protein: CANPGQGLGGYTF
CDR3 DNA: TGTGCCAATCCGGGACAGGGACTTGGGGGCTACACCTTC

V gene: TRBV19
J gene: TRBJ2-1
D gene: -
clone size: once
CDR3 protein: CASSISTYNEQFF
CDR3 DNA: TGTGCCAGTAGTATTAGTACCTACAATGAGCAGTTCTTC

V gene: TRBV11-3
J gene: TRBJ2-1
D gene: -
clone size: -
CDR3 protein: CASSPQGGKDNEQFF
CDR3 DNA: TGTGCCAGCAGCCCACAGGGAGGGAAAGACAATGAGCAGTTCTTC

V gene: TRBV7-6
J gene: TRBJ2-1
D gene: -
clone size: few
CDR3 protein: CASSRESSYNEQFF
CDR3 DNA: TGTGCCAGCAGCCGCGAAAGCTCCTACAATGAGCAGTTCTTC